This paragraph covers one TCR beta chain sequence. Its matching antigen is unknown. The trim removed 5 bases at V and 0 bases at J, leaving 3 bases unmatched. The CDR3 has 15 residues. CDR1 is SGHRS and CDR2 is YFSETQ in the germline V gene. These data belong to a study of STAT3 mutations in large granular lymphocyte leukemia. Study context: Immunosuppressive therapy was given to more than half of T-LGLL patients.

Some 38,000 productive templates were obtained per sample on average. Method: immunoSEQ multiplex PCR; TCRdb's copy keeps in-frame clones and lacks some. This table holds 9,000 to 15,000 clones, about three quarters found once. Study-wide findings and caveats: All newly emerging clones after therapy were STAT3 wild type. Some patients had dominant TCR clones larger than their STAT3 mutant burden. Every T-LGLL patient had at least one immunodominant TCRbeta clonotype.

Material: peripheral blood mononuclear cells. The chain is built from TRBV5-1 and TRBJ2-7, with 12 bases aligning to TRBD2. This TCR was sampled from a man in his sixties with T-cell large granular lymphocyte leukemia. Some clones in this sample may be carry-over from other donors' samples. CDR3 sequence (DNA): TGCGCCAGCAGACCGACTAGCGGGAGCTCCTACGAGCAGTACTTC. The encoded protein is CASRPTSGSSYEQYF.